This T cell receptor (beta chain) came from a study of spatial heterogeneity in lung cancer. Study-wide context: Consistent detection of more beta-chain than alpha-chain sequences was observed. Combinations of a unique TCR and a UMI were tallied in raw reads, and on average each appeared more than ten times. Points from the study as a whole: Within tumors, counts of expanded alpha and beta TCRs tracked tumor mutation counts.

Time point of the sample: sample taken at primary tumor resection. Samples came from 65 to 75 TRACERx patients with untreated early-stage lung cancer. Tumor, nontumor lung or frozen PBMC supplied whole RNA that was sequenced unsorted. CDR3 size: 13 residues. Looked up from germline, CDR1 is SGHDT and CDR2 is YYEEEE. With 0 bases removed from V and 5 bases from J, the gap between germline ends came to 7 bases. Each CDR3 protein is one row after TCRdb ran MiXCR on the 5' RACE reads. The sample lists 6,000 to 8,500 distinct CDR3 sequences; about 3.7% were seen once. In this sample, this clonotype turned up many times. Its antigen is as yet unknown.

J is TRBJ2-3 and V is TRBV5-6; TRBD2 is a possible D gene (5 bases). This receptor was taken from a male donor with early-stage non-small cell lung cancer. The sequencing used lung tumor tissue, collected at surgery. The CDR3 region has the DNA TGTGCCAGCAGCTTGGAGGAGGTAGATACGCAGTATTTT. It yields the protein CASSLEEVDTQYF.